Listed below are T cell receptor beta chains from one sample, sequenced in a study of graft-versus-host responses after intestinal transplantation. Using immunoSEQ multiplex PCR, the repertoire was profiled, and TCRdb retains in-frame clones only, with some absent. The data contain around 71,000 clones, over 85% of them seen just once; the ten biggest clones take up about 6.9%. The sequencing here drew on bone marrow, taken 734 days after intestinal transplantation. These receptors were obtained from a human patient who received an intestinal transplant, so some T cells may come from the graft donor. CDR3s include the opening cysteine and the closing phenylalanine or tryptophan. Each record gives: D gene, V gene, J gene, CDR3 DNA, CDR3 protein. A D gene is named only where the DNA matches it firmly.

>TRBD2|TRBV27|TRBJ2-1
TGTGCCAGCAGTTTTACGCTAGCGGGAGTCAATGAGCAGTTCTTC
CASSFTLAGVNEQFF
>NA|TRBV5-1|TRBJ2-2
TGCGCCACGACCGGCCAGTACACCGGGGAGCTGTTTTTT
CATTGQYTGELFF
>TRBD1|TRBV11-3|TRBJ2-3
TGTGCCAGCAGCCCAGGGACAGGGGACCCAGATACGCAGTATTTT
CASSPGTGDPDTQYF
>NA|TRBV19|TRBJ1-5
TGTGCCAGTGGCGGAAGCAATCAGCCCCAGCATTTT
CASGGSNQPQHF
>NA|TRBV28|TRBJ1-1
TGTGCCAGCAGTTTCCGACCTCCGGGATCGATGAACACTGAAGCTTTCTTT
CASSFRPPGSMNTEAFF
>NA|TRBV6-6|TRBJ1-5
TGTGCCAGCAGTTACAGGAACAATCAGCCCCAGCATTTT
CASSYRNNQPQHF
>NA|TRBV11-2|TRBJ2-1
TGTGCCAGCAGCTTAGGGTTAGAACCCTACAATGAGCAGTTCTTC
CASSLGLEPYNEQFF
>NA|TRBV6-6|TRBJ1-4
TGTGCCAGCACCCTCGGCGGCGCAACTAATGAAAAACTGTTTTTT
CASTLGGATNEKLFF
>TRBD2|TRBV7-2|TRBJ2-3
TGTGCCAGCAGCTTAGTACTAGCGGGGGCCACCACAGATACGCAGTATTTT
CASSLVLAGATTDTQYF
>NA|TRBV29-1|TRBJ2-5
TGCAGCGTTGAATGGGGGGACAGAGAGACCCAGTACTTC
CSVEWGDRETQYF